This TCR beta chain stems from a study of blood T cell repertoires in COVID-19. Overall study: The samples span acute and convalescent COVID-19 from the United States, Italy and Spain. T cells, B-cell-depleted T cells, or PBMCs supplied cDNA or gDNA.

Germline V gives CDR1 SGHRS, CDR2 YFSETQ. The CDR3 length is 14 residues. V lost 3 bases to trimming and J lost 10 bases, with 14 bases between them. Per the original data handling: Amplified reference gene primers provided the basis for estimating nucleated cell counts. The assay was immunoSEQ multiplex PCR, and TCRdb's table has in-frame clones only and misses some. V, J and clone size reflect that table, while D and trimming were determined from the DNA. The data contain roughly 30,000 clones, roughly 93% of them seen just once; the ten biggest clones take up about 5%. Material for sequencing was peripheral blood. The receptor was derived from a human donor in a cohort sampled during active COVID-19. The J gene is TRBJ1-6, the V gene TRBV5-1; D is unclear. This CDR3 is CASSSQGRESPLHF. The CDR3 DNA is TGCGCCAGCAGCTCCCAAGGGCGGGAGTCACCCCTCCACTTT.